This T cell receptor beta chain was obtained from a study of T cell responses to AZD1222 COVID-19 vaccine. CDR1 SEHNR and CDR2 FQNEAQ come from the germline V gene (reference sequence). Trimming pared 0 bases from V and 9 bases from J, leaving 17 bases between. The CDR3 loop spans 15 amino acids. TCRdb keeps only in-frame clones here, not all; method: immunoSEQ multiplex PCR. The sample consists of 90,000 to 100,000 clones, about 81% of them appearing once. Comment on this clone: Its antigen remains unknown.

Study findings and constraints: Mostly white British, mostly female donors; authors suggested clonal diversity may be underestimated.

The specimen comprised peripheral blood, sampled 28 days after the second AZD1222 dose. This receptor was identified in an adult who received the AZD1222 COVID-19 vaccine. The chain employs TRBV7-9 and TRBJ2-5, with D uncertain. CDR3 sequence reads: CASSLAGTDPEAQYF. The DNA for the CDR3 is TGTGCCAGCAGCTTAGCAGGCACGGACCCCGAGGCCCAGTACTTC.